The 9 T cell receptor beta chains given below trace back to one sample, sequenced in a study of cytotoxic CD8 clonotypes in ibrutinib-treated CLL (dated by TCRdb to about 2021). The meaning of the sample's time point label: approximately twelve months on ibrutinib. Library generation was performed with the immunoSEQ multiplex PCR assay. TCRdb obtained this table from immuneACCESS and retained in-frame rearrangements with V and J assigned. These tables miss some clones; where compared with another copy, unresolved V genes account for less than half of the shortfall, and the remainder is unexplained. The sample table contains approximately 70,000 clones; only one count was recorded for less than 95% of them. Around 3.1% of the sample goes to the ten largest clones. Sequenced material: PBMCs, taken after 12 months of ibrutinib treatment. The receptors come from a human donor with chronic lymphocytic leukemia.

The V gene is TRBV28, the J gene TRBJ1-2; no reliable D call. Germline V gene lookup returns CDR1 MDHEN and CDR2 SYDVKM. The CDR3 has 15 amino acids. V was clipped by 4 bases and J by 4 bases, with 16 bases between them. CDR3 bases: TGTGCCAGCAGTTCAGGACGCCCTCGGGGCTATGGCTACACCTTC. Its translation is CASSSGRPRGYGYTF.

The gene calls are TRBV6-1 and TRBJ1-5, with 8 bases that match TRBD1. Unmatched junction bases numbered 9, after V lost 4 bases and J lost 1 base. The CDR3 is 17 amino acids. The V gene's germline CDR1 is MNHNS and CDR2 SASEGT. CDR3 DNA: TGTGCCAGCAGTGCCAGGGGGCCGTTGATGAGCAATCAGCCCCAGCATTTT. Its protein is CASSARGPLMSNQPQHF.

The table lists this clone with a count of one. The V and J genes are TRBV19 and TRBJ1-1, with a tentative D call TRBD1 (5 bases). The CDR3 consists of 12 residues. Deletions cut 3 bases from V and 10 bases from J, with 12 bases between. CDR1 is LNHDA and CDR2 is SQIVND in the germline V gene (reference sequence). The CDR3 DNA follows: TGTGCCAGTAGTATTTACGGAAGGGGAGCTTTCTTT. Its protein product is CASSIYGRGAFF.

V and J are TRBV19 and TRBJ1-1; TRBD1 matches 10 bases. V lost 5 bases and J lost 7; bases outside the gene matches: 10. This CDR3 contains 15 residues. Germline values: CDR1 LNHDA, CDR2 SQIVND (reference sequence). Here the CDR3 reads CASSVGTGVKDEAFF. For the CDR3, the DNA is TGTGCCAGTAGTGTGGGGACAGGGGTTAAAGATGAAGCTTTCTTT.

The chain joins TRBV29-1 to TRBJ1-2; TRBD1 matches at 9 bases. The CDR3 is 15 residues long. CDR1 SQVTM and CDR2 ANQGSEA come from the germline V gene. The junction had 17 bases not matched to a gene; V was cut back by 7 bases and J by 8 bases. CDR3 amino acids: CSATGTGSLSYGYTF. The CDR3 nucleotides are TGCAGCGCTACCGGGACAGGGTCGTTATCCTACGGCTACACCTTC. Combining the CDR3 with reference TRBV29-1 and TRBJ1-2 gives the whole variable domain SAVISQKPSRDICQRGTSLTIQCQVDSQVTMMFWYRQQPGQSLTLIATANQGSEATYESGFVIDKFPISRPNLTFSTLTVSNMSPEDSSIYLCSATGTGSLSYGYTFGSGTRLTVV.

The chain recombines TRBV4-2 with TRBJ1-1, with D possibly TRBD1 on 6 matching bases. V was pared by 2 bases and J by 4 bases, with 17 bases between. The CDR3 covers 16 residues. Looked up from germline, CDR1 is LGHNA and CDR2 is YNFKEQ. The CDR3 protein is CASSQNTGSSFTEAFF. As DNA, the CDR3 is TGTGCCAGCAGCCAAAACACAGGGAGTTCGTTCACTGAAGCTTTCTTT.

This clone was found once. The J gene is TRBJ2-6, the V gene TRBV7-6; no clear D. Germline assignment: CDR1 SGHVS and CDR2 FNYEAQ. The V end was cut by 5 bases, the J end by 2 bases, with 10 bases between. This CDR3 contains 15 residues. The CDR3 DNA sequence: TGTGCCAGCAGCCGAGTCGACACTGGGGCCAACGTCCTGACTTTC. Its translation is CASSRVDTGANVLTF.

The chain joins TRBV25-1 to TRBJ2-3; 14 bases line up with TRBD2. Germline CDR1 is MGHDK and CDR2 is SYGVNS. V lost 3 bases to trimming and J lost 3 bases; unmatched junction nucleotides: 5. The CDR3 is made up of 17 amino acids. The CDR3 protein is CASSDQGTSGGTDTQYF. The CDR3 DNA reads as TGTGCCAGCAGTGACCAAGGGACTAGCGGGGGAACAGATACGCAGTATTTT. Supplemented by reference TRBV25-1 and TRBJ2-3, the full variable domain reads EADIYQTPRYLVIGTGKKITLECSQTMGHDKMYWYQQDPGMELHLIHYSYGVNSTEKGDLSSESTVSRIRTEHFPLTLESARPSHTSQYLCASSDQGTSGGTDTQYFGPGTRLTVL.

The rearrangement uses TRBV19 and TRBJ1-2; D call uncertain. The ends were cut back, 3 bases at V and 2 bases at J, with 13 bases in the middle. CDR3 length equals 15 residues. Germline V CDR1 and CDR2: LNHDA, SQIVND (reference sequence). The CDR3 region has the DNA TGTGCCAGTAGTATTTACGGTCCGCAGAACTATGGCTACACCTTC. Translation gives CASSIYGPQNYGYTF.